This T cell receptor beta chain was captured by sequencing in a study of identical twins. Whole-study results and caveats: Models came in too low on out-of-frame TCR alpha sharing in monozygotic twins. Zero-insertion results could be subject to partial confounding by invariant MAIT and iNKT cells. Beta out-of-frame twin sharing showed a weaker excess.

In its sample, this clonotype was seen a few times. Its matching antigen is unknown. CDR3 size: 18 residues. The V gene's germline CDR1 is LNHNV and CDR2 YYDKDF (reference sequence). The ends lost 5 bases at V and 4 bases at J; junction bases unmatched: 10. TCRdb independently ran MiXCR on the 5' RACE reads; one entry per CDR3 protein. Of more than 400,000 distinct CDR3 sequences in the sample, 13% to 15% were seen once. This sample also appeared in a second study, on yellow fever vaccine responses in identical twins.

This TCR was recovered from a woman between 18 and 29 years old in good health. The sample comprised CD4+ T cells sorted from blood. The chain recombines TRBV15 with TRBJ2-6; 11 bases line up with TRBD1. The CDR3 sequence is CATSVYSGTGGGANVLTF. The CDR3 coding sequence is TGTGCCACCAGCGTATACTCCGGGACAGGGGGAGGGGCCAACGTCCTGACTTTC.